Listed here are 7 T cell receptor beta chains from one sample, sequenced in a study of T cells after posttransplantation cyclophosphamide. TCRdb's copy holds only in-frame clones and misses some; the assay was immunoSEQ multiplex PCR. The sample is made up of approximately 25,000 clones, none counted only once. What was sequenced was PBMCs. These receptors all stem from a woman aged 45 to 65 in good health, CMV-negative, and a related stem cell transplant donor.

This clone has just a few counts. V and J are TRBV6-4 and TRBJ2-7; D ambiguous. Trimming removed 3 bases at V and 0 bases at J, with 9 bases between. Germline loops: CDR1 MRHNA, CDR2 SNTAGT. This CDR3 is built from 14 residues. CDR3 coding DNA: TGTGCCAGCAGTGAAGAGGAGAGCTCCTACGAGCAGTACTTC. This translates into CASSEEESSYEQYF.

This clone was detected ten times or more. The chain carries TRBV28 and TRBJ2-5; TRBD2 matches at 8 bases. Trimming cost V 2 bases and J 1 base; bases outside gene matches: 9. The CDR3 spans 17 residues. Per germline, CDR1 MDHEN and CDR2 SYDVKM. CDR3 nucleotides: TGTGCCAGCAGTTTAGGGGCGGGAGGATACGTCCAAGAGACCCAGTACTTC. Translation gives CASSLGAGGYVQETQYF.

In this sample, this clone turned up many times. V is TRBV7-7 and J is TRBJ2-5, with 10 positions matching TRBD1. CDR1 and CDR2 from the germline V gene are SSHAT and FNYEAQ (reference sequence). The CDR3 is 15 amino acids. The V gene end was trimmed by 4 bases and the J gene end by 2 bases; junction bases not matched to a gene: 4. In DNA form, the CDR3 reads TGTGCCAGCAGCTACCGACAGGGGGCTCAAGAGACCCAGTACTTC. Its protein is CASSYRQGAQETQYF.

The table lists this clone with a few counts. The rearrangement joins TRBV19 to TRBJ1-1; TRBD1 aligns across 12 bases. Germline loops: CDR1 LNHDA, CDR2 SQIVND (reference sequence). The CDR3 length is 23 residues. Germline trimming cut 7 bases from V and 0 bases from J; bases unmatched to any gene: 27. The CDR3 DNA reads as TGTGCCAGTATTCGCGTAAGGCGAGTCGGGACAGGGGGCGGGGTTGCCCTGAACACTGAAGCTTTCTTT. Its translation is CASIRVRRVGTGGGVALNTEAFF.

This clone was observed at least ten times. The genes are TRBV25-1 and TRBJ2-7, with TRBD2 matching 7 bases. The CDR3 extends over 16 amino acids. V was clipped by 2 bases and J by 2 bases; unmatched bases: 9. Germline lookup yields CDR1 MGHDK and CDR2 SYGVNS. CDR3 nucleotides: TGTGCCAGCAGTGAAGGAGGCGGGAGATGGACCTACGAGCAGTACTTC. Protein product: CASSEGGGRWTYEQYF.

At least ten counts were recorded for this clone. J is TRBJ1-1 and V is TRBV5-1; no firm D call. V was clipped by 5 bases and J by 0 bases, with 14 bases between them. The germline V gene has CDR1 SGHRS and CDR2 YFSETQ. The CDR3 has 15 amino acids. The CDR3 coding sequence is TGCGCCAGCAGGCAAACCGGCGGCTTGAACACTGAAGCTTTCTTT. Translation gives CASRQTGGLNTEAFF.

This clone showed up many times. This chain joins TRBV18 and TRBJ2-1; TRBD1 agrees at 10 bases. Per germline, CDR1 KGHSH and CDR2 LQKENI. The CDR3 is 14 amino acids. V trimming: 2 bases; J trimming: 15 bases; junction bases outside the gene matches: 10. The CDR3 DNA is TGTGCCAGCTCACCATCCGGACAGGGGGTAGCCGTGTTCTTC. Protein product: CASSPSGQGVAVFF.